This note documents a single T cell receptor beta chain sequence. Its target is unknown. This sample was included in a study of OX40 agonist ivuxolimab in advanced cancers. Method: immunoSEQ multiplex PCR; TCRdb's copy keeps in-frame clones and lacks some. The sample consists of tens of thousands of clones, around 86% of them appearing once. The V end lost 3 bases, the J end lost 12 bases, and 18 bases lay between the germline ends. This CDR3 contains 13 residues. Germline-derived CDR1 and CDR2 are MDHEN and SYDVKM. Findings and caveats of the study: Clonal expansion was seen in CD4+ and CD8+ blood T cells by week 6 at 0.1 to 3.0 mg/kg. On average, CD8+ T cells had more expanded clones than CD4+.

The sample was CD4+ or CD8+ T cells sorted from blood, taken in a trial of the OX40 agonist ivuxolimab. The genes are TRBV28 and TRBJ2-7; D not certain. The sequence derives from an adult with an advanced solid tumor such as melanoma, head and neck, liver or kidney cancer. The CDR3 here is CASSFTRAHDPYF. The CDR3 nucleotides are TGTGCCAGCAGTTTTACTCGGGCGCATGACCCGTACTTC.